These 32 T cell receptor beta chains were all obtained from the same sample, sequenced in a study of neurological immune-mediated disorders. TCRdb passed the 5' RACE reads through MiXCR, listing each CDR3 protein once. The sample carries around 50,000 distinct CDR3 sequences, under 15% recorded once. Time point reported: longitudinal time-point 2. Input material: PBMCs. Every receptor here comes from a male donor with HTLV-1-associated myelopathy (HAM/TSP).

This clonotype was seen repeatedly, ten times or more. The chain recombines TRBV7-9 with TRBJ1-2; D not resolved. Germline values: CDR1 SEHNR, CDR2 FQNEAQ (reference sequence). This CDR3 comprises 16 residues. V lost 0 bases and J lost 4, with 15 bases in between. CDR3 sequence: CASSLASGSSRYGYTF. DNA for the CDR3: TGTGCCAGCAGCTTAGCGTCAGGTTCTAGCCGCTATGGCTACACCTTC.

This clonotype was picked up a small number of times. The rearrangement links TRBV27 to TRBJ1-4, with D possibly TRBD1 on 6 matching bases. Germline V gene data show CDR1 as MNHEY and CDR2 as SMNVEV (reference sequence). V gave up 2 bases and J gave up 0 bases, with 22 bases separating them. The CDR3 has 20 residues. The CDR3 coding sequence is TGTGCCAGCAGTTTAAAGATCGGCAGGGGATCAATTGCAACTAATGAAAAACTGTTTTTT. This codes for CASSLKIGRGSIATNEKLFF.

The sample holds many counts of this clonotype. The chain combines TRBV10-1 with TRBJ1-1, with 7 bases matching TRBD1. This CDR3 comprises 15 residues. V dropped 2 bases and J dropped 2; count of bases not matched to a gene: 5. Germline V gives CDR1 WNHNN, CDR2 SYGVQD (reference sequence). CDR3 DNA sequence: TGCGCCAGCAGTGAGCGGCAGGGGGGTAACACTGAAGCTTTCTTT. Its protein product is CASSERQGGNTEAFF.

The sample holds many counts of this clonotype. The gene calls are TRBV7-9 and TRBJ1-1; D is perhaps TRBD1 (5 bases). Deletions cut 1 base from V and 4 bases from J, with 13 bases between. This CDR3 has 15 amino acids. Germline values: CDR1 SEHNR, CDR2 FQNEAQ (reference sequence). The CDR3 reads CASSLVSGRVTEAFF. The CDR3 DNA reads as TGTGCCAGCAGCTTAGTTTCGGGCAGGGTCACTGAAGCTTTCTTT.

This clonotype was observed many times. The genes are TRBV6-2 or TRBV6-3 and TRBJ2-4; D is undetermined. V was shortened by 2 bases and J by 7 bases, with 9 bases between the two germline ends. The germline CDR1 and CDR2 sequences are MNHEY and SVGEGT. The CDR3 has 13 residues. As DNA, the CDR3 is TGTGCCAGCAGTTACCTGGCCTTGAACATTCAGTACTTC. Amino acid sequence: CASSYLALNIQYF.

This clonotype was found many times. The CDR3 here is CASSPVGTGVYEQYF. DNA for the CDR3: TGTGCCAGCAGCCCCGTTGGGACAGGGGTCTACGAGCAGTACTTC. The chain joins TRBV7-2 to TRBJ2-7; 10 nucleotides line up with TRBD1. The CDR3 runs to 15 residues. CDR1 and CDR2 from the germline V gene are SGHTA and FQGNSA. V was pared by 5 bases and J by 3 bases, with 7 bases of the junction left unmatched.

Relative to its sample, this clonotype is medium-sized. The V call is TRBV5-1, the J call TRBJ1-6; D unclear. CDR1 and CDR2 from the germline V gene are SGHRS and YFSETQ. The CDR3 contains 16 residues. V was clipped by 3 bases and J by 6 bases, with 16 bases between them. The CDR3 bases are TGCGCCAGCAGCTCGGGAGACTCATCGCTTAATTCACCCCTCCACTTT. It yields the protein CASSSGDSSLNSPLHF. The variable domain in full, with the rest retrieved from reference TRBV5-1 and TRBJ1-6, is KAGVTQTPRYLIKTRGQQVTLSCSPISGHRSVSWYQQTPGQGLQFLFEYFSETQRNKGNFPGRFSGRQFSNSRSEMNVSTLELGDSALYLCASSSGDSSLNSPLHFGNGTRLTVT.

The genes are TRBV20-1 and TRBJ2-5, with 9 bases matching TRBD2. CDR3 length equals 15 residues. Per germline, CDR1 DFQATT and CDR2 SNEGSKA (reference sequence). J was trimmed by 7 bases and V by 6 bases; bases with no gene match: 15. The CDR3 nucleotides are TGCAGTGCCCCCAGCACTAGCGGGTCCCCTGGGACCCAGTACTTC. Protein product: CSAPSTSGSPGTQYF.

This clonotype came up many times. The chain is built from TRBV5-1 and TRBJ1-2, with 8 nucleotides matching TRBD1. The CDR3 runs 15 residues. Trimming at V came to 4 bases and at J to 4 bases, leaving 9 bases not matched to a gene. Germline CDR1 is SGHRS and CDR2 is YFSETQ. In DNA, the CDR3 is TGCGCCAGCAGCCTCACGGACAGGGACTCCTATGGCTACACCTTC. Encoded protein: CASSLTDRDSYGYTF. Full variable domain (missing parts from reference TRBV5-1 and TRBJ1-2): KAGVTQTPRYLIKTRGQQVTLSCSPISGHRSVSWYQQTPGQGLQFLFEYFSETQRNKGNFPGRFSGRQFSNSRSEMNVSTLELGDSALYLCASSLTDRDSYGYTFGSGTRLTVV.

This clonotype was picked up many times. The V and J genes are TRBV5-1 and TRBJ2-5; D is undetermined. The V and J ends lost 0 bases and 5 bases respectively, with 8 bases between them. This CDR3 comprises 13 residues. The germline V gene has CDR1 SGHRS and CDR2 YFSETQ. The CDR3 nucleotides read TGCGCCAGCAGCTTGGAACTTCGGGAGACCCAGTACTTC. The encoded protein is CASSLELRETQYF.

This clonotype has ten or more counts. The CDR3, as DNA: TGCGCCAGCAGCTCCCTGGGACAGGGGAGACAAGAGACCCAGTACTTC. Its protein product is CASSSLGQGRQETQYF. The V call is TRBV5-1, the J call TRBJ2-5; 10 bases are shared with TRBD1. This CDR3 comprises 16 residues. Germline V lookup: CDR1 SGHRS, CDR2 YFSETQ. The V gene end was trimmed by 3 bases and the J gene end by 2 bases; junction bases not matched to a gene: 7.

At least ten counts were recorded for this clonotype. V gene TRBV6-5 combines with J gene TRBJ2-5; 12 nucleotides align to TRBD1. This CDR3 has 18 residues. V gave up 0 bases and J gave up 5 bases; unmatched junction bases: 10. Germline CDR1 MNHEY, CDR2 SVGAGI. The chain's CDR3 is CASSYSRPGTGGRETQYF. In DNA, the CDR3 is TGTGCCAGCAGTTACTCAAGACCCGGGACAGGGGGCCGGGAGACCCAGTACTTC.

This clonotype was counted ten times or more. The genes are TRBV20-1 and TRBJ2-7, with 10 bases identical to TRBD2. The length of the CDR3 is 14 residues. With 3 bases clipped from V and 5 bases from J, the junction kept 7 bases outside the gene matches. In germline, CDR1 is DFQATT, CDR2 SNEGSKA (reference sequence). The CDR3 is CSARGWLAGDEQYF. The CDR3 nucleotides are TGCAGTGCTAGGGGGTGGCTAGCGGGGGACGAGCAGTACTTC.

This clonotype was detected ten times or more. In DNA, the CDR3 is TGTGCCAGCAGCGTAGCCGAGATTAATTCACCCCTCCACTTT. Its translation is CASSVAEINSPLHF. The chain links TRBV9 to TRBJ1-6; D uncertain. Germline CDR1 reads SGDLS; CDR2 reads YYNGEE. V was cut by 0 bases and J by 6 bases, with 7 bases left in between. The CDR3 runs to 14 residues. Using reference TRBV9 and TRBJ1-6 for the parts outside the CDR3, the full variable domain is DSGVTQTPKHLITATGQRVTLRCSPRSGDLSVYWYQQSLDQGLQFLIQYYNGEERAKGNILERFSAQQFPDLHSELNLSSLELGDSALYFCASSVAEINSPLHFGNGTRLTVT.

This clonotype was seen many times. The chain carries TRBV20-1 and TRBJ2-5; D remains unclear. CDR1 DFQATT and CDR2 SNEGSKA come from the germline V gene (reference sequence). Deletions cut 1 base from V and 5 bases from J, with 8 bases between. CDR3 length equals 12 residues. This CDR3 is CSARVVWETQYF. In DNA, the CDR3 is TGCAGTGCTAGAGTGGTTTGGGAGACCCAGTACTTC.

This clonotype was picked up many times. The gene calls are TRBV28 and TRBJ1-5; maybe TRBD1 (5 bases). This CDR3 spans 15 amino acids. Germline CDR1 and CDR2: MDHEN and SYDVKM. With 1 base removed from V and 1 base from J, the gap between germline ends came to 8 bases. The chain's CDR3 is CASSLLEGSNQPQHF. CDR3 nucleotides: TGTGCCAGCAGTTTATTGGAGGGGAGCAATCAGCCCCAGCATTTT.

This clonotype appeared many times. The J gene is TRBJ1-2, the V gene TRBV20-1, with D unclear. The CDR3 sequence is 14 residues long. Per the germline V gene, CDR1 is DFQATT and CDR2 is SNEGSKA (reference sequence). Deletions cut 6 bases from V and 0 bases from J, with 14 bases between. CDR3 sequence: CSANPPSSNYGYTF. CDR3 nucleotides: TGCAGTGCAAACCCGCCTTCTTCTAACTATGGCTACACCTTC.

This clonotype was counted at least ten times. The J gene is TRBJ1-2, the V gene TRBV20-1; TRBD1 agrees at 7 bases. CDR3 length: 15 amino acids. V lost 6 bases to trimming and J lost 4 bases; unmatched junction nucleotides: 14. CDR1 is DFQATT and CDR2 is SNEGSKA in the germline V gene (reference sequence). The CDR3 nucleotides read TGCAGTGCCGCACCATACAGGGGCGATATCTATGGCTACACCTTC. Its protein is CSAAPYRGDIYGYTF.

This clonotype occurred many times. The genes are TRBV27 and TRBJ2-5; D ambiguous. Germline-derived CDR1 and CDR2 are MNHEY and SMNVEV (reference sequence). The ends were cut back, 5 bases at V and 4 bases at J, with 14 bases in the middle. The CDR3 runs to 14 residues. The CDR3 loop reads CASSVGNFVETQYF. The DNA of the CDR3 is TGTGCCAGCAGTGTAGGGAATTTCGTAGAGACCCAGTACTTC.

The table lists this clonotype with many counts. The chain recombines TRBV28 with TRBJ2-1; TRBD2 aligns across 8 bases. Germline loops: CDR1 MDHEN, CDR2 SYDVKM. J was trimmed by 1 base and V by 7 bases; bases with no gene match: 9. The CDR3 covers 16 residues. DNA of the CDR3: TGTGCCAGCACCAAACGGACGGGGGGGTCCTACAATGAGCAGTTCTTC. It specifies CASTKRTGGSYNEQFF.

As regards this clonotype: Sequence at one end of the junction differs from germline and may be a read error. The chain employs TRBV10-2 and TRBJ2-2; the match to TRBD2 covers 11 bases. The germline gives CDR1 WSHSY, CDR2 SAAADI. CDR3 length: 15 residues. As DNA, the CDR3 is TGCGCCAGCATGGTAGCGGGGGGGCTTACCGGGGAGCTGGTTTTT. It is translated as CASMVAGGLTGELVF.

This clonotype was picked up many times. J is TRBJ2-6 and V is TRBV20-1; D may match TRBD1 or TRBD2 (6 bases each). From germline, CDR1 is DFQATT and CDR2 SNEGSKA (reference sequence). The CDR3 runs to 16 residues. V lost 5 bases and J lost 0, with 14 bases in between. The CDR3 sequence is CSAGTGGYSGANVLTF. The DNA for the CDR3 is TGCAGTGCTGGGACCGGGGGCTACTCTGGGGCCAACGTCCTGACTTTC.

The rearrangement uses TRBV5-1 and TRBJ1-3, with 8 bases matching TRBD1. J lost 3 bases, V lost 4 bases, and 12 bases had no gene match. The CDR3 totals 17 residues. Germline CDR1 SGHRS, CDR2 YFSETQ. This chain's CDR3 is CASSLGTGQFYGNTIYF. CDR3 bases: TGCGCCAGCAGCCTCGGGACAGGTCAATTCTATGGAAACACCATATATTTT. The full variable domain, rest sourced from reference TRBV5-1 and TRBJ1-3, is KAGVTQTPRYLIKTRGQQVTLSCSPISGHRSVSWYQQTPGQGLQFLFEYFSETQRNKGNFPGRFSGRQFSNSRSEMNVSTLELGDSALYLCASSLGTGQFYGNTIYFGEGSWLTVV.

In this sample, this clonotype turned up many times. The V gene is TRBV5-1, the J gene TRBJ2-3; D gene uncertain. The V end was cut by 1 base, the J end by 4 bases, with 7 bases between. Germline loops: CDR1 SGHRS, CDR2 YFSETQ. The CDR3 runs 13 residues. CDR3 in DNA: TGCGCCAGCAGCTTGCGTGGATCAGATACGCAGTATTTT. Residues: CASSLRGSDTQYF.

This clonotype was counted ten times or more. CDR3 protein: CSAQLVIQETQYF. Here the CDR3 DNA reads TGCAGTGCCCAGTTGGTGATCCAAGAGACCCAGTACTTC. This chain links TRBV20-1 with TRBJ2-5; D remains unclear. The germline V gene encodes CDR1 DFQATT and CDR2 SNEGSKA (reference sequence). The CDR3 covers 13 residues. V shed 6 bases and J shed 1 base, with 12 bases lying between them.

This clonotype was recorded many times. This chain joins TRBV5-1 and TRBJ1-2; possible D gene TRBD1, 5 bases. Germline values: CDR1 SGHRS, CDR2 YFSETQ. V was pared by 1 base and J by 0 bases, with 19 bases between. CDR3 length: 18 amino acids. Here the CDR3 reads CASSLWSMRGNPNYGYTF. The CDR3 region has the DNA TGCGCCAGCAGCTTGTGGAGTATGAGGGGAAACCCTAACTATGGCTACACCTTC.

At least ten counts were recorded for this clonotype. The chain joins TRBV20-1 to TRBJ1-2; no clear D gene. This CDR3 spans 14 amino acids. The germline V gene encodes CDR1 DFQATT and CDR2 SNEGSKA (reference sequence). V lost 7 bases and J 1 base, leaving 16 bases between the germline ends. CDR3 nucleotide sequence: TGCAGTGTTTATGCCCCTAGGGATAACTATGGCTACACCTTC. This gives the protein CSVYAPRDNYGYTF.

At least ten counts were recorded for this clonotype. V and J are TRBV20-1 and TRBJ1-3; D possibly corresponds to TRBD1 (5 bases). The CDR3 has 15 amino acids. V gave up 6 bases and J gave up 0 bases, with 15 bases separating them. Germline loops: CDR1 DFQATT, CDR2 SNEGSKA (reference sequence). The chain's CDR3 is CSAGQAPSSGNTIYF. CDR3 in DNA: TGCAGTGCGGGGCAGGCCCCGAGCTCTGGAAACACCATATATTTT.

This clonotype has a count of ten or more. The chain links TRBV4-3 to TRBJ2-1; 8 bases are shared with TRBD2. This CDR3 is 16 amino acids long. The germline CDR1 and CDR2 sequences are LGHNA and YSLEER. The V segment lost 0 bases and the J segment 4 bases; nucleotides outside the gene matches: 5. The CDR3 coding sequence is TGCGCCAGCAGCCAAGAAGGGCTAGCGGGTTACAATGAGCAGTTCTTC. Amino acid sequence: CASSQEGLAGYNEQFF.

The CDR3 DNA follows: TGTGCCAGCAGCCTGGGCAGGGCTTACGAGCAGTACTTC. It is translated as CASSLGRAYEQYF. The chain links TRBV7-9 to TRBJ2-7; weak D call: TRBD1 (5 bases). Trimming left V 5 bases short and J 4 bases short, with 12 bases between. The length of the CDR3 is 13 residues. Per germline, CDR1 SEHNR and CDR2 FQNEAQ (reference sequence).

This clonotype was detected many times. J is TRBJ2-3 and V is TRBV20-1; possibly TRBD2 for D (6 bases). Trimming left V 2 bases short and J 4 bases short, with 13 bases between. Germline V gives CDR1 DFQATT, CDR2 SNEGSKA (reference sequence). The CDR3 has 14 amino acids. CDR3 coding DNA: TGCAGTGCTAGACTCGGGGGAGACGCAGATACGCAGTATTTT. It translates to CSARLGGDADTQYF.

This clonotype has a handful of counts. This chain joins TRBV20-1 and TRBJ1-1; D gene ambiguous. Trimming took 5 bases from V and 1 from J, leaving 20 bases between them. CDR3 size: 16 residues. The germline CDR1 and CDR2 sequences are DFQATT and SNEGSKA (reference sequence). The CDR3 loop is CSAPTVSRRGNTEAFF. Written as DNA, the CDR3 is TGCAGTGCTCCTACAGTTTCGCGGCGGGGGAACACTGAAGCTTTCTTT.